A single sample gave rise to the 27 T cell receptor beta chains below, sequenced in a study of CD8+CD57+ T cells in acquired aplastic anemia. Both TCR beta VDJ combination and CDR3 sequence profiling were carried out. Genomic DNA was the template for this profiling. In TCRdb, the reads were re-called with MiXCR into one record per CDR3 protein. The sample lists 350,000 to 450,000 distinct CDR3 sequences; around 68% were seen once. What was sequenced was sorted CD4+, CD8+, or CD8+CD57+ T cells (not recorded which) from PBMCs. These receptors came from a human donor in good health, serving as a control.

V usage is TRBV6-4 and J usage is TRBJ1-1; D is uncertain. Germline loops: CDR1 MRHNA, CDR2 SNTAGT. CDR3 size: 13 residues. V was cut by 5 bases and J by 1 base, with 8 bases left in between. CDR3 loop: CASSSITNTEAFF. The CDR3 DNA is TGTGCCAGCAGTTCGATAACGAACACTGAAGCTTTCTTT.

V gene TRBV2 combines with J gene TRBJ2-5; D is unresolved. This CDR3 has 14 residues. The V gene's germline CDR1 is SNHLY and CDR2 FYNNEI. V was pared by 9 bases and J by 4 bases, with 18 bases between. DNA for the CDR3: TGTGCCAGTAAACTCTACGGAGACCTAGAGACCCAGTACTTC. This encodes CASKLYGDLETQYF. Looking up the rest from reference TRBV2 and TRBJ2-5 gives the full variable domain: EPEVTQTPSHQVTQMGQEVILRCVPISNHLYFYWYRQILGQKVEFLVSFYNNEISEKSEIFDDQFSVERPDGSNFTLKIRSTKLEDSAMYFCASKLYGDLETQYFGPGTRLLVL.

V is TRBV14 and J is TRBJ1-6, with D possibly matching TRBD1 (5 bases). The CDR3 spans 17 residues. Per the germline V gene, CDR1 is SGHDN and CDR2 is FVKESK. The V gene lost 1 base and the J gene lost 11 bases, with 21 bases spanning the gap. The CDR3 loop reads CASSQGVTVGVKPPLHF. CDR3 sequence (DNA): TGTGCCAGCAGCCAAGGTGTGACAGTAGGCGTAAAACCACCCCTCCACTTT.

This clonotype was found many times. This chain links TRBV20-1 with TRBJ1-1; D unclear. Germline CDR1 reads DFQATT; CDR2 reads SNEGSKA (reference sequence). V was shortened by 5 bases and J by 1 base, with 8 bases between the two germline ends. This CDR3 is built from 12 residues. CDR3 sequence (DNA): TGCAGTGCTGTCCGGACGAACACTGAAGCTTTCTTT. It is translated as CSAVRTNTEAFF.

This clonotype has a handful of counts. V is TRBV10-2 and J is TRBJ2-1; TRBD1 is a possible D gene (6 bases). Germline CDR1 is WSHSY and CDR2 is SAAADI. The V gene lost 10 bases and the J gene lost 4 bases, with 14 bases spanning the gap. This CDR3 is built from 13 residues. The DNA for the CDR3 is TGCGCCACCGTGGGACACGCATACAATGAGCAGTTCTTC. This encodes CATVGHAYNEQFF.

A remark on this clonotype: With a much larger clone just one base away, this may be a read error. The chain employs TRBV7-3 and TRBJ1-1, with TRBD1 as a possible D gene (6 bases). Germline CDR1 is SGHTA and CDR2 is FQGTGA. The CDR3 runs 14 residues. The CDR3 bases are TGTGCCAGCAGCGCGGACAGCATGAACGCTGAAGCTTTCTTT. It translates to CASSADSMNAEAFF.

The chain joins TRBV2 to TRBJ1-2, with a possible D match to TRBD1 (6 bases). The CDR3 consists of 13 residues. The V gene lost 6 bases and the J gene lost 4 bases, with 12 bases spanning the gap. Germline V CDR1 and CDR2: SNHLY, FYNNEI. CDR3 DNA: TGTGCCAGCAGGGAGACAGGCCCCTATGGCTACACCTTC. Its translation is CASRETGPYGYTF. Using reference TRBV2 and TRBJ1-2 for the parts outside the CDR3, the full variable domain is EPEVTQTPSHQVTQMGQEVILRCVPISNHLYFYWYRQILGQKVEFLVSFYNNEISEKSEIFDDQFSVERPDGSNFTLKIRSTKLEDSAMYFCASRETGPYGYTFGSGTRLTVV.

A single count supports this clonotype. At one boundary the junction diverges from the germline segment, which might be a read error. CDR3 nucleotides: TGTGCAGCCGGGGACGGGGGCGTGACCGCCGAAGCATTCTTT. It is translated as CAAGDGGVTAEAFF. This chain joins TRBV7-9 and TRBJ1-1; TRBD1 is a possible D gene (6 bases). CDR1 is SEHNR, CDR2 FQNEAQ, per germline (reference sequence). The CDR3 contains 14 residues. The full variable domain, in which reference TRBV7-9 and TRBJ1-1 provide the parts outside the CDR3, is DTGVSQNPRHKITKRGQNVTFRCDPISEHNRLYWYRQTLGQGPEFLTYFQNEAQLEKSRLLSDRFSAERPKGSFSTLEIQRTEQGDSAMYLCAAGDGGVTAEAFFGQGTRLTVV.

Details on this clonotype: Its ends do not fully match the called genes, so a read error is possible. The CDR3 DNA is TGTGCCAGCAGCGGGGGGGGGGTCGTCACTGGGTACACCTTT. Translated, it gives CASSGGGVVTGYTF. This chain uses TRBV2 with TRBJ1-2, with a tentative D call TRBD1 (5 bases). Germline CDR1 SNHLY, CDR2 FYNNEI. This CDR3 contains 14 residues.

This sequence joins TRBV15 and TRBJ2-7, with 14 bases that match TRBD2. Germline V CDR1 and CDR2: LNHNV, YYDKDF (reference sequence). The CDR3 loop spans 16 amino acids. J was trimmed by 7 bases and V by 3 bases; bases with no gene match: 8. This CDR3 reads CATSSGLAGGAGEQYF. The CDR3 bases are TGTGCCACCAGCAGCGGACTAGCGGGAGGTGCGGGGGAGCAGTACTTC.

Turning to this clonotype: At one boundary the junction diverges from the germline segment, which might be a read error. The chain combines TRBV5-1 with TRBJ2-5; 10 bases match TRBD2. Germline CDR1 is SGHRS and CDR2 is YFSETQ. CDR3 size: 15 residues. In DNA form, the CDR3 reads TGTGCCAGCAGGAAGAGCGGGGGGGCCAGAGAGACCCAGTACTTC. This sequence encodes CASRKSGGARETQYF.

On this clonotype: This CDR3 is missing its conserved last phenylalanine or tryptophan, likely due to a read error. CDR3 loop: CASSLRADTQYV. The DNA for the CDR3 is TGTGCCAGCAGTCTGCGAGCAGATACGCAGTATGTT. This chain links TRBV7-4 with TRBJ2-3, with D unclear. The CDR3 is made up of 12 amino acids. Trimming shortened V by 6 bases and J by 4 bases, and 8 bases separated the two germline ends. Per germline, CDR1 SGHVT and CDR2 SQSDAQ.

For this clonotype: One end of the junction varies from germline; a read error may be responsible. The V gene is TRBV24-1, the J gene TRBJ2-1; D not certain. CDR1 is KGHDR, CDR2 SFDVKD, per germline. The CDR3 sequence is 12 residues long. This chain's CDR3 is CGTSDPNDEQFF. Here the CDR3 DNA reads TGTGGCACCAGTGATCCAAATGATGAGCAGTTCTTC.

This CDR3 is CASSRSEGANEKLFF. CDR3 in DNA: TGTGCCAGCAGCCGAAGCGAGGGGGCAAATGAAAAACTGTTTTTT. This chain joins TRBV3-1 and TRBJ1-4; 7 bases fit TRBD1. CDR3 length: 15 amino acids. J was trimmed by 5 bases and V by 4 bases; bases with no gene match: 7. CDR1 LGHDT and CDR2 YNNKEL come from the germline V gene (reference sequence). The full variable domain, with the rest looked up from reference TRBV3-1 and TRBJ1-4, is DTAVSQTPKYLVTQMGNDKSIKCEQNLGHDTMYWYKQDSKKFLKIMFSYNNKELIINETVPNRFSPKSPDKAHLNLHINSLELGDSAVYFCASSRSEGANEKLFFGSGTQLSVL.

The chain has TRBV7-9 and TRBJ2-3, with 8 bases that match TRBD2. Looked up from germline, CDR1 is SEHNR and CDR2 is FQNEAQ (reference sequence). J gave up 3 bases and V 7 bases, and 12 bases lay outside the gene matches. This CDR3 has 16 residues. Here the CDR3 reads CASTAGRAGATDTQYF. The CDR3 bases are TGTGCCAGCACGGCGGGGCGAGCGGGGGCAACAGATACGCAGTATTTT.

The chain carries TRBV2 and TRBJ2-2; TRBD2 is a possible D gene (5 bases). V was cut by 4 bases and J by 2 bases, with 11 bases left in between. Per germline, CDR1 SNHLY and CDR2 FYNNEI. This CDR3 region has 15 residues. Here the CDR3 reads CASSAMGANTGELFF. CDR3 nucleotides: TGTGCCAGCAGTGCCATGGGAGCTAACACCGGGGAGCTGTTTTTT.

The chain couples TRBV6-5 to TRBJ2-7; 7 nucleotides agree with TRBD1. V dropped 11 bases and J dropped 2; count of bases not matched to a gene: 6. In germline, CDR1 is MNHEY, CDR2 SVGAGI. This CDR3 spans 12 amino acids. The CDR3 spells CAGGDRAYEQYF. The CDR3 bases are TGTGCCGGCGGTGACAGGGCCTACGAGCAGTACTTC.

This clonotype occurred once. The chain links TRBV6-6 to TRBJ1-1; no clear D. The CDR3 runs 15 residues. Germline CDR1 is MNHNY and CDR2 is SVGAGI (reference sequence). V was clipped by 6 bases and J by 4 bases, with 18 bases between them. This CDR3 reads CASRDLAAASTEAFF. In nucleotides, the CDR3 is TGTGCCAGCAGAGATCTGGCAGCAGCTAGCACTGAAGCTTTCTTT.

This chain connects TRBV20-1 to TRBJ2-7; D remains unclear. The CDR3 covers 12 residues. V dropped 3 bases and J dropped 4 bases, with 10 bases sitting between them. The germline V gene has CDR1 DFQATT and CDR2 SNEGSKA (reference sequence). CDR3 sequence (DNA): TGCAGTGCTAGGGGCTTTGTATACGAGCAGTACTTC. Its protein product is CSARGFVYEQYF.

This clonotype was seen repeatedly, ten times or more. V and J are TRBV20-1 and TRBJ1-4, with TRBD1 as a possible D gene (5 bases). The CDR3 spans 15 residues. From germline, CDR1 is DFQATT and CDR2 SNEGSKA (reference sequence). Trimming took 4 bases from V and 0 from J, leaving 12 bases between them. The CDR3 DNA reads as TGCAGTGCTACCGGGGGGAGGGCAACTAATGAAAAACTGTTTTTT. Residues: CSATGGRATNEKLFF.

This clonotype was seen repeatedly, ten times or more. This chain uses TRBV4-2 with TRBJ2-7, with TRBD1 as a possible D gene (5 bases). The CDR3 length is 12 residues. The germline CDR1 and CDR2 sequences are LGHNA and YNFKEQ. Trimming cost V 8 bases and J 3 bases, with 11 bases left between them. The CDR3 region has the DNA TGTGCCAGCTCCCAGGGTGTCTACGAGCAGTACTTC. This codes for CASSQGVYEQYF.

As to this clonotype: Germline is not matched at one junction end, which may reflect a read error. The CDR3 spells CASSFARDQPQHDQYF. Here the CDR3 DNA reads TGTGCCAGCAGCTTCGCTAGGGATCAGCCCCAGCACGATCAGTACTTC. This chain joins TRBV7-2 and TRBJ2-7; D is uncertain. This CDR3 has 16 residues. CDR1 is SGHTA and CDR2 is FQGNSA in the germline V gene. Complete variable domain (other parts from reference TRBV7-2 and TRBJ2-7): GAGVSQSPSNKVTEKGKDVELRCDPISGHTALYWYRQSLGQGLEFLIYFQGNSAPDKSGLPSDRFSAERTGGSVSTLTIQRTQQEDSAVYLCASSFARDQPQHDQYFGPGTRLTVT.

The chain joins TRBV2 to TRBJ1-2; 9 nucleotides line up with TRBD1. Germline loops: CDR1 SNHLY, CDR2 FYNNEI. The CDR3 runs 13 residues. V was clipped by 5 bases and J by 6 bases; unmatched bases: 4. This CDR3 is CASSTGGWDGYTF. The DNA of the CDR3 is TGTGCCAGCAGTACAGGGGGCTGGGATGGCTACACCTTC.

The chain uses TRBV11-2 and TRBJ1-6, with no clear D. CDR1 is SGHAT, CDR2 FQNNGV, per germline. The CDR3 is 15 residues long. The germline V and J ends were trimmed by 7 bases and 5 bases, with 15 bases remaining between them. The CDR3 bases are TGTGCCAGCACCCTACGGTCCGGCCATAATTCACCCCTCCACTTT. Its protein is CASTLRSGHNSPLHF.

This chain uses TRBV6-2 or TRBV6-3 with TRBJ2-5, with 10 bases matching TRBD1. J gave up 5 bases and V 0 bases, and 3 bases lay outside the gene matches. The CDR3 is 15 amino acids. The germline V gene encodes CDR1 MNHEY and CDR2 SVGEGT. CDR3 in amino acids: CASSYSTGGWETQYF. CDR3 DNA sequence: TGTGCCAGCAGTTACTCGACAGGGGGCTGGGAGACCCAGTACTTC.

This clonotype was seen more than once but under ten times. The CDR3 loop reads CASSARDRGREQYF. The CDR3 DNA is TGTGCCAGTAGTGCCCGGGACAGGGGGCGCGAGCAGTACTTC. The chain recombines TRBV19 with TRBJ2-7; 12 nucleotides agree with TRBD1. This CDR3 comprises 14 residues. Germline CDR1 is LNHDA and CDR2 is SQIVND (reference sequence). V gave up 5 bases and J gave up 6 bases; unmatched junction bases: 5. The full variable domain, with the rest looked up from reference TRBV19 and TRBJ2-7, is DGGITQSPKYLFRKEGQNVTLSCEQNLNHDAMYWYRQDPGQGLRLIYYSQIVNDFQKGDIAEGYSVSREKKESFPLTVTSAQKNPTAFYLCASSARDRGREQYFGPGTRLTVT.

Comment on this clonotype: At one end, the junction sequence differs from germline, possibly due to a read error. The V gene is TRBV9, the J gene TRBJ1-3; tentatively, D is TRBD1 (5 bases). Germline values: CDR1 SGDLS, CDR2 YYNGEE. The CDR3 spans 16 residues. The CDR3, as DNA: TGCGCCAGCAGCTTGACGTCAGGGAGTGCTGGAAAAACCATATATTTT. Its protein product is CASSLTSGSAGKTIYF.